This T cell receptor (beta chain) was sequenced during a study of blood T cells in healthy people across ages. Study-level points and caveats: Higher diversity, along with more naive CD4+ cells, distinguished long-lived donors from aged donors.

The sample holds a few counts of this clonotype. What it recognizes is unknown. Isolation per sample recovered at least 7 million PBMCs. V lost 9 bases to trimming and J lost 4 bases; unmatched junction nucleotides: 8. The CDR3 is made up of 14 amino acids. Germline V gives CDR1 LNHDA, CDR2 SQIVND (reference sequence). Through a sample-barcoded 5' primer and a J-beta primer mix, a second PCR was run for roughly 6 to 12 cycles. The template-switch adaptor was a 5' adaptor with 12 random nucleotides. It tagged each cDNA molecule. TCRdb re-called the 5' RACE reads with MiXCR, one entry per CDR3 protein. The data contain around 710,000 distinct CDR3 sequences, 43% of them singletons.

This TCR was recovered from a woman aged 55-75 years in good health. The source material was blood. The J gene is TRBJ2-1, the V gene TRBV19; 8 bases fit TRBD1. The CDR3: CASTGQEQYNEQFF. The CDR3 region has the DNA TGTGCCAGCACGGGACAGGAACAATACAATGAGCAGTTCTTC. The variable domain in full, with the rest retrieved from reference TRBV19 and TRBJ2-1, is DGGITQSPKYLFRKEGQNVTLSCEQNLNHDAMYWYRQDPGQGLRLIYYSQIVNDFQKGDIAEGYSVSREKKESFPLTVTSAQKNPTAFYLCASTGQEQYNEQFFGPGTRLTVL.